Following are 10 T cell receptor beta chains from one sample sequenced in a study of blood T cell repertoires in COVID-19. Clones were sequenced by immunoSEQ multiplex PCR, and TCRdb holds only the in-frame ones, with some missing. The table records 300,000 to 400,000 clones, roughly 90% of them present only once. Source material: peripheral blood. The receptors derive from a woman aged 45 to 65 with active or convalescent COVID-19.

Written as DNA, the CDR3 is TGCGCCAGCAGCCAAGCACTCGGGACAGGGATGTATGAGCAGTTCTTC. The encoded protein is CASSQALGTGMYEQFF. The chain employs TRBV4-3 and TRBJ2-1; 9 bases are shared with TRBD1. V was clipped by 1 base and J by 8 bases; unmatched bases: 9. Germline V lookup: CDR1 LGHNA, CDR2 YSLEER. The length of the CDR3 is 16 residues.

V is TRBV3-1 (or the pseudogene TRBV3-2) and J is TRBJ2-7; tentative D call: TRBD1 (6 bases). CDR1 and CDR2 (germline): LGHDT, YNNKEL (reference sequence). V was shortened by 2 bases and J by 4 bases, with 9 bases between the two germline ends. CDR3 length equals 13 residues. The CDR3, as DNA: TGTGCCAGCAGCCAAAGGGGGAGATACGAGCAGTACTTC. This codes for CASSQRGRYEQYF.

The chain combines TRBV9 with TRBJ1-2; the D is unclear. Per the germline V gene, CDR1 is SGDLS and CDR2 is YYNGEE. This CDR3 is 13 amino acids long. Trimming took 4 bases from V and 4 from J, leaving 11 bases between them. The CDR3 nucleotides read TGTGCCAGCAGCTTGGCGGTCTCCTATGGCTACACCTTC. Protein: CASSLAVSYGYTF.

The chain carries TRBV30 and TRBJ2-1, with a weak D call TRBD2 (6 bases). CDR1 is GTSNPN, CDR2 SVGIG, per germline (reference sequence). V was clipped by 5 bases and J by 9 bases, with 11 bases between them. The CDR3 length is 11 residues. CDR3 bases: TGTGCCTGGGGGACTCAGGGTGAGCAGTTCTTC. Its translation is CAWGTQGEQFF.

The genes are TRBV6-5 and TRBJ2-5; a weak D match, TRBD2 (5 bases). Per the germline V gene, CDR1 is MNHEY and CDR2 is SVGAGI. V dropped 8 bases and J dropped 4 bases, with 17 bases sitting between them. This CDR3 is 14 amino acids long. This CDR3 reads CASGIGPGIETQYF. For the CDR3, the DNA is TGTGCCAGCGGAATCGGGCCCGGGATAGAGACCCAGTACTTC.

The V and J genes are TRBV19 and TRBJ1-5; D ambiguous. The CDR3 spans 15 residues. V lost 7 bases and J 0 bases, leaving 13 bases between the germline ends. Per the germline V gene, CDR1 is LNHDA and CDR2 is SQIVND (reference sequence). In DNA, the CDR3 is TGTGCCAGTACCTATGCCCCTTATAGCAATCAGCCCCAGCATTTT. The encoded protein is CASTYAPYSNQPQHF.

CDR3 bases: TGTGCCAGCAGCTTGATAACCGGGGAGCTGTTTTTT. As protein: CASSLITGELFF. The chain uses TRBV5-6 and TRBJ2-2; D is unresolved. Per germline, CDR1 SGHDT and CDR2 YYEEEE. CDR3 length equals 12 residues. The ends were cut back, 1 base at V and 5 bases at J, with 3 bases in the middle. Filled out from reference TRBV5-6 and TRBJ2-2, the complete variable domain reads DAGVTQSPTHLIKTRGQQVTLRCSPKSGHDTVSWYQQALGQGPQFIFQYYEEEERQRGNFPDRFSGHQFPNYSSELNVNALLLGDSALYLCASSLITGELFFGEGSRLTVL.

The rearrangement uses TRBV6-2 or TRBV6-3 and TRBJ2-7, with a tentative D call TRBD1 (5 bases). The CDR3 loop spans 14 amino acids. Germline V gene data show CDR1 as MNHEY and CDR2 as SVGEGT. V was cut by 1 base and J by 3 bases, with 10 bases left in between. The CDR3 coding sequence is TGTGCCAGCAGTTACTACGACAGCTACTACGAGCAGTACTTC. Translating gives CASSYYDSYYEQYF.

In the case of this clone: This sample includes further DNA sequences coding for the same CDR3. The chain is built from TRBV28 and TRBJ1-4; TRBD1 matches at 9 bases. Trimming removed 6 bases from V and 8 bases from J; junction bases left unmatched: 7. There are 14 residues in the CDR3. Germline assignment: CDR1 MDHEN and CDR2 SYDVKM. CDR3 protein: CASSLQGAGEKLFF. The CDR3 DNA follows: TGTGCCAGCAGCCTACAGGGGGCCGGCGAAAAACTGTTTTTT.

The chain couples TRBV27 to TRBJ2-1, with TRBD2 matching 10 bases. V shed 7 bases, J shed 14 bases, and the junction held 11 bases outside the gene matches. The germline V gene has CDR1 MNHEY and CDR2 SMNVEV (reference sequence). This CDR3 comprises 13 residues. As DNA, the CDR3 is TGTGCCAGCAACAGTTTAGCGGGGGGCCTGGAGTTCTTC. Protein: CASNSLAGGLEFF.